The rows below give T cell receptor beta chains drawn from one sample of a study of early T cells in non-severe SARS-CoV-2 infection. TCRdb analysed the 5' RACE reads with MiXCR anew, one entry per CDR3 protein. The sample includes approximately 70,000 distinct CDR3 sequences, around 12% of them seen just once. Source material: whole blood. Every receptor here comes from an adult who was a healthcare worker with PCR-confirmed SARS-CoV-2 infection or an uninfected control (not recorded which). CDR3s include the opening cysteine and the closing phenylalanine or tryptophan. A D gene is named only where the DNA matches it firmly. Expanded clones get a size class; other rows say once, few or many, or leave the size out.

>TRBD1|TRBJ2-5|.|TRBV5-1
CASSLVTGGVTETQYF
TGCGCCAGCAGCTTGGTGACAGGGGGGGTCACAGAGACCCAGTACTTC
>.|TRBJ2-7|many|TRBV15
CATSRGTPPYEQYF
TGTGCCACCAGCAGAGGGACACCTCCCTACGAGCAGTACTTC
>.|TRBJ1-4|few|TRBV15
CATSRDGEKLFF
TGTGCCACCAGCAGAGATGGCGAAAAACTGTTTTTT
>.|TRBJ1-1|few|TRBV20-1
CGVQENTEAFF
TGCGGTGTGCAGGAGAACACTGAAGCTTTCTTT
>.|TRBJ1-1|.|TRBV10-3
CAISEGFGNTEAFF
TGTGCCATCAGTGAAGGGTTCGGGAACACTGAAGCTTTCTTT
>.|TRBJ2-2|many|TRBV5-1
CASSENPTTIGGELFF
TGCGCCAGCAGCGAAAATCCTACGACCATTGGCGGGGAGCTGTTTTTT
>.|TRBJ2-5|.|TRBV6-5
CASSYSYNLETQYF
TGTGCCAGCAGTTACTCGTACAATTTGGAGACCCAGTACTTC
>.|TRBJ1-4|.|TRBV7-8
CASSLGTTNEKLFF
TGTGCCAGCAGCTTAGGGACAACTAATGAAAAACTGTTTTTT
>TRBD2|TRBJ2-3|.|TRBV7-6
CASSPRFGTSGTDTQYF
TGTGCCAGCAGCCCCCGTTTTGGGACTAGCGGCACAGATACGCAGTATTTT
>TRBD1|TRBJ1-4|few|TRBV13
CASTRGGQGALGEKLFF
TGTGCCAGCACCCGAGGGGGACAGGGGGCCCTGGGGGAAAAACTGTTTTTT
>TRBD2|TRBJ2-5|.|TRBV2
CASSEGVSGSSEETQYF
TGTGCCAGCAGTGAAGGGGTTAGCGGGAGTTCGGAAGAGACCCAGTACTTC
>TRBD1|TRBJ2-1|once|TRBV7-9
CASSLLQGTEQFF
TGTGCCAGCAGCCTCCTACAGGGGACGGAGCAGTTCTTC
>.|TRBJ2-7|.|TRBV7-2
CASSLDFYGAAYEQYF
TGTGCCAGCAGCTTAGACTTTTATGGCGCTGCCTACGAGCAGTACTTC
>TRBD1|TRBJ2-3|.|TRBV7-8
CASSSRQGRNTQYF
TGTGCCAGCAGCTCCCGACAGGGTCGGAATACGCAGTATTTT
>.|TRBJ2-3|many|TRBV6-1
CASRRVGTDTQYF
TGTGCCAGCAGGAGGGTAGGGACAGATACGCAGTATTTT
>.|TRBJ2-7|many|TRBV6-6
CASSQPSSGSYEQYF
TGTGCCAGCAGTCAGCCTTCCAGCGGATCCTACGAGCAGTACTTC
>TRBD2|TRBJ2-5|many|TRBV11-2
CASSLRTQGLAGGPQETQYF
TGTGCCAGCAGCTTAAGGACCCAGGGACTAGCGGGAGGGCCGCAAGAGACCCAGTACTTC
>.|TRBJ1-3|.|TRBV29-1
CSASGNSGNTIYF
TGCAGCGCCAGCGGGAACTCTGGAAACACCATATATTTT
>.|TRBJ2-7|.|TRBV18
CASSPRNGQALYEQYF
TGTGCCAGCTCACCACGAAACGGTCAAGCTCTCTACGAGCAGTACTTC
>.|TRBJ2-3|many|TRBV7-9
CASSYPRSSPSTDTQYF
TGTGCCAGCAGCTACCCCAGATCTAGCCCTAGCACAGATACGCAGTATTTT
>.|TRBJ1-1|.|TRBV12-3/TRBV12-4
CASSLTANTEAFF
TGTGCCAGCAGTTTAACAGCGAACACTGAAGCTTTCTTT
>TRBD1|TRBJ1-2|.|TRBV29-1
CSAAGGASYGYTF
TGCAGCGCCGCAGGGGGGGCATCCTATGGCTACACCTTC
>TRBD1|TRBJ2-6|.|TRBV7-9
CASSTHRGSGANVLTF
TGTGCCAGCAGTACCCACAGGGGCTCTGGGGCCAACGTCCTGACTTTC
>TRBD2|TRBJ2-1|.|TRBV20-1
CSAIPGTSGNNEQFF
TGCAGTGCTATCCCCGGGACTAGCGGGAACAATGAGCAGTTCTTC
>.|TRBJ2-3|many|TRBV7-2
CASSWTTDTQYF
TGTGCCAGCAGCTGGACCACAGATACGCAGTATTTT
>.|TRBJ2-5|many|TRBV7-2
CASSLPHLGPRWETQYF
TGTGCCAGCAGCTTGCCCCACCTCGGACCGAGGTGGGAGACCCAGTACTTC
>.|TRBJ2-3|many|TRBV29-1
CSVEEITDTQYF
TGCAGCGTTGAGGAGATCACAGATACGCAGTATTTT
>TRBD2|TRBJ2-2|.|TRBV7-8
CASSPVGLAGRELFF
TGTGCCAGCAGCCCCGTGGGACTAGCGGGGCGGGAGCTGTTTTTT
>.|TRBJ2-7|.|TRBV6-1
CASSERVEQYF
TGTGCCAGCAGTGAACGTGTCGAGCAGTACTTC
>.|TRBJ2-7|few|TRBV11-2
CASSSQGHEQYF
TGTGCCAGCAGCTCCCAGGGTCACGAGCAGTACTTC
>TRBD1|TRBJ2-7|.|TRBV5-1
CASSPRDRSEQYF
TGCGCCAGCAGCCCCCGGGACAGGTCCGAGCAGTACTTC
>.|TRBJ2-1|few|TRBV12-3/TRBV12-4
CASSSSLATYNEQFF
TGTGCCAGCAGTTCCAGTCTAGCAACCTACAATGAGCAGTTCTTC
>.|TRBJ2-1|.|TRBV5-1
CASSLDSAGPEQFF
TGCGCCAGCAGCTTGGATTCGGCGGGGCCTGAGCAGTTCTTC
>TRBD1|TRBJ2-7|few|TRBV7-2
CASSRTGAYEQYF
TGTGCCAGCAGCCGAACAGGGGCCTACGAGCAGTACTTC
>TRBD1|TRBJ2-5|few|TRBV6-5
CASSYTGTGVTETQYF
TGTGCCAGCAGTTACACCGGGACAGGGGTAACCGAGACCCAGTACTTC
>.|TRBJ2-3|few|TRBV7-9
CASILTTISSTDTQYF
TGTGCCAGCATACTAACCACGATCTCTAGCACAGATACGCAGTATTTT
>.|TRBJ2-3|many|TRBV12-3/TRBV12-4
CASSLIVRTDTQYF
TGTGCCAGCAGTTTAATAGTCCGCACAGATACGCAGTATTTT
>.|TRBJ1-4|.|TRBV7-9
CASSIQGGEKLFF
TGTGCCAGCAGCATCCAAGGCGGGGAAAAACTGTTTTTT
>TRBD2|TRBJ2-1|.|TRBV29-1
CSVERTSGGSSYNEQFF
TGCAGCGTTGAGCGGACTAGCGGGGGAAGCTCCTACAATGAGCAGTTCTTC
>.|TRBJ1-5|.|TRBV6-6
CASSYEGYQPQHF
TGTGCCAGCAGTTACGAGGGTTATCAGCCCCAGCATTTT
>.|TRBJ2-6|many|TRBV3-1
CASTSWGSGANVLTF
TGTGCCAGCACTTCGTGGGGCTCTGGGGCCAACGTCCTGACTTTC
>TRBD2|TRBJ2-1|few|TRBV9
CASSVEAGGRYNEQFF
TGTGCCAGCAGCGTAGAAGCGGGGGGGCGATACAATGAGCAGTTCTTC
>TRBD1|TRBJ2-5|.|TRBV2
CASSGPSGQGAGKTQYF
TGTGCCAGCAGTGGACCCTCGGGACAGGGGGCAGGGAAGACCCAGTACTTC
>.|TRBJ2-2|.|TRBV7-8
CASSLGQGMTGELFF
TGTGCCAGCAGCTTAGGGCAGGGGATGACCGGGGAGCTGTTTTTT
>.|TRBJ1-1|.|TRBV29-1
CSGGDTNTEAFF
TGCAGCGGTGGGGATACTAACACTGAAGCTTTCTTT
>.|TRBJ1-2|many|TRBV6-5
CASSYSGQQLNYGYTF
TGTGCCAGCAGTTACTCGGGTCAGCAGTTGAACTATGGCTACACCTTC
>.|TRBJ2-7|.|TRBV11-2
CASRVPGRALYEQYF
TGTGCCAGCAGGGTTCCGGGCCGAGCCCTCTACGAGCAGTACTTC